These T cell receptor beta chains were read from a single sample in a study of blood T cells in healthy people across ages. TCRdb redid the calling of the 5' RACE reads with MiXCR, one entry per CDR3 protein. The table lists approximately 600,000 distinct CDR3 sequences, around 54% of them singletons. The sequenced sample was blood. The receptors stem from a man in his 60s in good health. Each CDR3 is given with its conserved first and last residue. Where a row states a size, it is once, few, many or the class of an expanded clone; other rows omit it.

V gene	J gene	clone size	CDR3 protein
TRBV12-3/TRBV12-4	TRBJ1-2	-	CASSSPGTGDYGYTF
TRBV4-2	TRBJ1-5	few	CASSQGTGGSQPQHF
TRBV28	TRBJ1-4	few	CASSSLTLNEKLFF
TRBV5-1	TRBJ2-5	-	CASSWGNMQETQYF
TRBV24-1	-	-	CATSDGRRRRYEQYF
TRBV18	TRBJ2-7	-	CASSRQADSYEQYF
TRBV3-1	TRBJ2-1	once	CASSLTGTSGEEQFF
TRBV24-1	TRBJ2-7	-	CATSDYRTPSYEQYF
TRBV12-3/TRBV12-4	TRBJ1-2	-	CASSFGRVGYGYTF
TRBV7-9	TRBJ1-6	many	CASSPDVAANSPLHF
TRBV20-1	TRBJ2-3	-	CSARPGLAGGTDTQYF
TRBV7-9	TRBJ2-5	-	CASSLDLSGVETQYF
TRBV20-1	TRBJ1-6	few	CSARFLRGQSNSPLHF
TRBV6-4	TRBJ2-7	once	CASSEPAGAASYEQYF
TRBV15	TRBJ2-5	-	CATSRDLTKRWTSGGETQYF
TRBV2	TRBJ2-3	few	CASIAEYRDYGTDTQYF
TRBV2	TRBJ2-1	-	CASSARRVNNEQFF
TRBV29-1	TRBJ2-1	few	CSGGLAGTSYNEQFF
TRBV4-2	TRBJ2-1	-	CASSLGAGGGPIYNEQFF
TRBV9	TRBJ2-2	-	CASRSQNTGELFF
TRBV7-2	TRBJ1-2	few	CASSLMGPGNYGYTF
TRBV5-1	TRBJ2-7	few	CASSLAGQGYYEQYF
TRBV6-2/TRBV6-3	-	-	CASSYYSGRGEQYF
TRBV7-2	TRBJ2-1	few	CASSPRTSGGELYNEQFF
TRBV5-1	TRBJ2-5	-	CASSQGAVTLQETQYF
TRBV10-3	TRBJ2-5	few	CAISESTAEQETQYF
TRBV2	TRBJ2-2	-	CASSPPLGATGELFF